This entry lists 9 T cell receptor beta chains sequenced from one sample in a study of T cells in Graves' hyperthyroidism and ophthalmopathy. TCR beta CDR3 regions were amplified from RNA. HTBI primers were used for first-round RT-PCR of the TCR CDR3. Each CDR3 protein gets one entry after TCRdb re-called the multiplex PCR reads with MiXCR. The sample records about 720,000 distinct CDR3 sequences, about a sixth being singletons. The source material was blood. Source of these receptors: a man aged 18 to 29 with Graves' hyperthyroidism.

This clonotype was observed at least ten times. The chain uses TRBV20-1 and TRBJ2-7; unclear D gene. Germline CDR1 is DFQATT and CDR2 is SNEGSKA (reference sequence). The V end was cut by 4 bases, the J end by 5 bases, with 9 bases between. This CDR3 has 11 residues. In nucleotides, the CDR3 is TGCAGTGCTATATCACGGAACGAGCAGTACTTC. Protein: CSAISRNEQYF.

This clonotype occurred many times. The J gene is TRBJ2-5, the V gene TRBV20-1; no reliable D call. V was pared by 0 bases and J by 5 bases, with 1 base between. This CDR3 region has 10 residues. Per the germline V gene, CDR1 is DFQATT and CDR2 is SNEGSKA (reference sequence). This chain's CDR3 is CSAREETQYF. For the CDR3, the DNA is TGCAGTGCTAGAGAGGAGACCCAGTACTTC.

This clonotype appeared many times. The chain joins TRBV2 to TRBJ2-1, with TRBD2 matching over 7 bases. With V trimmed by 5 bases and J by 3 bases, 7 bases remained unmatched. The CDR3 sequence is 15 residues long. Germline CDR1 is SNHLY and CDR2 is FYNNEI. The CDR3 here is CASSLLAVNYNEQFF. The CDR3 DNA is TGTGCCAGCAGTCTTCTAGCGGTAAACTACAATGAGCAGTTCTTC.

In its sample, this clonotype was seen many times. V is TRBV7-2 and J is TRBJ2-3; weak D call: TRBD2 (6 bases). V was trimmed by 1 base and J by 5 bases, leaving 10 bases between them. This CDR3 spans 14 amino acids. Germline values: CDR1 SGHTA, CDR2 FQGNSA. The CDR3 coding sequence is TGTGCCAGCAGCTTAGGCGGGAATAGAGATACGCAGTATTTT. It specifies CASSLGGNRDTQYF.

This clonotype was found many times. V and J are TRBV7-2 and TRBJ2-7; TRBD2 matches at 7 bases. In germline, CDR1 is SGHTA, CDR2 FQGNSA. V was pared by 5 bases and J by 2 bases, with 9 bases of the junction left unmatched. The CDR3 runs to 15 residues. CDR3 nucleotide sequence: TGTGCCAGCAGCCCCTGGGACTACGGAACCTACGAGCAGTACTTC. Encoded protein: CASSPWDYGTYEQYF.

This clonotype was observed a few times. Given a much more abundant clone one base away, this may be a read error. This chain links TRBV2 with TRBJ2-3; 8 positions match TRBD2. The CDR3 runs 14 residues. Germline CDR1 is SNHLY and CDR2 is FYNNEI. With V trimmed by 9 bases and J by 8 bases, 13 bases remained unmatched. CDR3 in amino acids: CASRRGLREGTQYF. In nucleotides, the CDR3 is TGTGCCAGTAGACGCGGGCTCCGGGAGGGTACGCAGTATTTT.

A few counts support this clonotype. V gene TRBV20-1 combines with J gene TRBJ2-1; 10 bases match TRBD2. The CDR3 is 15 amino acids. Trimming cost V 1 base and J 6 bases; bases outside gene matches: 6. Germline CDR1 and CDR2: DFQATT and SNEGSKA (reference sequence). In DNA form, the CDR3 reads TGCAGTGCTAGAGCAACTAGCGGGGCGGGCAATGAGCAGTTCTTC. Its translation is CSARATSGAGNEQFF.

This clonotype came up a few times. The chain is built from TRBV28 and TRBJ2-1; 9 nucleotides match TRBD2. Germline V gene lookup returns CDR1 MDHEN and CDR2 SYDVKM. With 5 bases clipped from V and 7 bases from J, the junction kept 12 bases outside the gene matches. The CDR3 runs 16 residues. As DNA, the CDR3 is TGTGCCAGCAGTAGACTAGCGGAGACTGGGAGGAATGAGCAGTTCTTC. It yields the protein CASSRLAETGRNEQFF.

This sequence joins TRBV2 and TRBJ2-5, with 10 bases matching TRBD2. CDR3 length: 16 amino acids. With V trimmed by 11 bases and J by 5 bases, 17 bases remained unmatched. The V gene's germline CDR1 is SNHLY and CDR2 FYNNEI. The CDR3 nucleotides read TGTGCCTCAAACTTGCTAGCGGGAGATTCTTGGGAGACCCAGTACTTC. Its protein is CASNLLAGDSWETQYF.